These 18 T cell receptor beta chains were sequenced from one sample in a study of shared clonotypes between healthy human individuals. The method was immunoSEQ multiplex PCR; TCRdb's version includes in-frame clones alone and lacks a portion of them. Of under 1,100,000 clones detected, approximately 80% appear once; the ten largest clones hold around 0.61%. The sample was memory CD4+ T cells from PBMCs. Subset given: CD45RA-negative fraction. The receptor set was obtained from a young man in good health. Some clones in this sample may be carry-over from other donors' samples.

This CDR3 is CASSHYRGREETQYF. The CDR3 nucleotides read TGTGCCAGCAGCCATTACAGGGGGAGAGAAGAGACCCAGTACTTC. The chain carries TRBV11-2 and TRBJ2-5, with 8 bases lining up with TRBD1. V shed 5 bases and J 3 bases; nucleotides not matched to a gene: 8. CDR3 size: 15 residues. Germline V gene lookup returns CDR1 SGHAT and CDR2 FQNNGV. Full variable domain (remainder filled in from reference TRBV11-2 and TRBJ2-5): EAGVAQSPRYKIIEKRQSVAFWCNPISGHATLYWYQQILGQGPKLLIQFQNNGVVDDSQLPKDRFSAERLKGVDSTLKIQPAKLEDSAVYLCASSHYRGREETQYFGPGTRLLVL.

V gene TRBV5-1 combines with J gene TRBJ2-7; possibly TRBD1 for D (6 bases). V was trimmed by 5 bases and J by 0 bases, leaving 12 bases between them. CDR1 is SGHRS, CDR2 YFSETQ, per germline. The CDR3 length is 14 residues. CDR3 in DNA: TGCGCCAGCAGTTATACAGGGTCCTCCTACGAGCAGTACTTC. Translation gives CASSYTGSSYEQYF.

J is TRBJ2-3 and V is TRBV7-3; 15 bases line up with TRBD2. The germline CDR1 and CDR2 sequences are SGHTA and FQGTGA. This CDR3 is 16 amino acids long. The junction had 5 bases not matched to a gene; V was cut back by 5 bases and J by 5 bases. The DNA for the CDR3 is TGTGCCAGCAGCGTAGGGGGACTAGCGGGAGGAGATACGCAGTATTTT. Its protein product is CASSVGGLAGGDTQYF.

The rearrangement uses TRBV30 and TRBJ2-7, with D perhaps matching TRBD1 (5 bases). Between the trimmed V and J ends, which lost 1 base and 5 bases, there was a span of 15 bases. CDR1 is GTSNPN and CDR2 is SVGIG in the germline V gene (reference sequence). This CDR3 region has 14 residues. CDR3 sequence (DNA): TGTGCCTGGAGTGATCCAGGGTTTCCCCACGAGCAGTACTTC. Translated: CAWSDPGFPHEQYF.

This clone has just a few counts. A far larger clone is only one base removed, so a read error is likely. The conserved closing phenylalanine or tryptophan is absent in this CDR3, likely reflecting a read error. The CDR3 loop is CASKTDQNTEAFL. The CDR3 nucleotides are TGTGCCAGCAAGACGGATCAGAACACTGAAGCTTTCCTT. The chain recombines TRBV2 with TRBJ1-1; unclear D gene. Germline V CDR1 and CDR2: SNHLY, FYNNEI. This CDR3 is 13 amino acids long. The germline V and J ends were trimmed by 7 bases and 1 base, with 10 bases remaining between them.

This chain joins TRBV7-2 and TRBJ2-5, with D unresolved. In germline, CDR1 is SGHTA, CDR2 FQGNSA. The CDR3 spans 13 residues. Trimming left V 2 bases short and J 4 bases short, with 8 bases between. The CDR3 sequence is CASSLFPLETQYF. CDR3 nucleotides: TGTGCCAGCAGCTTATTCCCCTTAGAGACCCAGTACTTC.

The chain links TRBV5-6 to TRBJ2-3; D unresolved. The CDR3 totals 12 residues. With 3 bases removed from V and 8 bases from J, the gap between germline ends came to 10 bases. Germline loops: CDR1 SGHDT, CDR2 YYEEEE. The CDR3 loop is CASSSLRATQYF. The CDR3 coding sequence is TGTGCCAGCAGCTCGCTACGGGCTACGCAGTATTTT.

The rearrangement joins TRBV21-1 to TRBJ2-7; whether TRBD2, the table's D call, matches the DNA was not checked. TRBV21-1 is marked as a pseudogene. This CDR3 has 17 amino acids. The CDR3 coding sequence is TGTGCCAGCAGCAAAGTCGCTAAACTAGCGGGACCCGACGAGCAGTACTTC. As protein: CASSKVAKLAGPDEQYF.

About this clone: The sample carries other DNA sequences with the same CDR3. The chain carries TRBV18 and TRBJ2-2; no firm D call. The CDR3 is 15 amino acids. Trimming stripped 0 bases from V and 0 bases from J, with 5 bases between. Germline CDR1 is KGHSH and CDR2 is LQKENI. The DNA of the CDR3 is TGTGCCAGCTCACCACCTGCTGCGAACACCGGGGAGCTGTTTTTT. Its protein is CASSPPAANTGELFF.

V usage is TRBV6-5 and J usage is TRBJ2-7, with no clear D. From germline, CDR1 is MNHEY and CDR2 SVGAGI. The CDR3 length is 14 residues. V gave up 2 bases and J gave up 5 bases, with 13 bases separating them. The CDR3, as DNA: TGTGCCAGCAGTTACCTTAGGACCACTCACGAGCAGTACTTC. Translated, it gives CASSYLRTTHEQYF.

The V and J genes are TRBV30 and TRBJ2-5; TRBD2 matches 9 bases. CDR3 length equals 16 residues. J gave up 4 bases and V 1 base, and 10 bases lay outside the gene matches. Germline values: CDR1 GTSNPN, CDR2 SVGIG (reference sequence). CDR3 bases: TGTGCCTGGAGTGGCCTAGCGGGAAAGTCTACAGAGACCCAGTACTTC. This translates into CAWSGLAGKSTETQYF.

CDR3 residues: CASSPYGTGRSYEQYF. The CDR3 DNA reads TGTGCCAGCAGTCCATACGGGACAGGGCGATCCTACGAGCAGTACTTC. The V call is TRBV28, the J call TRBJ2-5; the match to TRBD1 covers 9 bases. The J call is in doubt because the DNA end fits TRBJ2-7 better. This CDR3 region has 16 residues. Looked up from germline, CDR1 is MDHEN and CDR2 is SYDVKM.

V is TRBV7-9 and J is TRBJ2-7; possible D gene TRBD2, 5 bases. Germline values: CDR1 SEHNR, CDR2 FQNEAQ (reference sequence). Between the trimmed V and J ends, which lost 0 bases and 5 bases, there was a span of 8 bases. The length of the CDR3 is 13 residues. This CDR3 is CASSLARVDEQYF. CDR3 DNA sequence: TGTGCCAGCAGCTTAGCGAGGGTGGACGAGCAGTACTTC.

This clone was observed a few times. V and J are TRBV7-9 and TRBJ1-2; maybe TRBD1 (5 bases). V dropped 1 base and J dropped 8 bases, with 11 bases sitting between them. The CDR3 has 13 amino acids. The germline CDR1 and CDR2 sequences are SEHNR and FQNEAQ (reference sequence). In DNA form, the CDR3 reads TGTGCCAGCAGCTTAGAGAGGGGTGGCGGCTACACCTTC. Protein product: CASSLERGGGYTF.

V is TRBV5-6 and J is TRBJ2-6, with 7 bases that match TRBD1. This CDR3 region has 17 residues. Germline CDR1 reads SGHDT; CDR2 reads YYEEEE. V trimming: 4 bases; J trimming: 0 bases; junction bases outside the gene matches: 7. The CDR3 sequence: CASSVDRWGSGANVLTF. CDR3 in DNA: TGTGCCAGCAGCGTGGACAGGTGGGGCTCTGGGGCCAACGTCCTGACTTTC.

The sample holds a few counts of this clone. As DNA, the CDR3 is TGTGCCAGCAGCTTCTCAGGGGCCAACACTGAAGCTTTCTTT. The encoded protein is CASSFSGANTEAFF. The V gene is TRBV11-2, the J gene TRBJ1-1; D is possibly TRBD1 (6 bases). V lost 3 bases, J lost 2 bases, and 10 bases lay in between. The CDR3 has 14 residues. The germline CDR1 and CDR2 sequences are SGHAT and FQNNGV.

The J gene is TRBJ1-4, the V gene TRBV7-9, with D possibly being TRBD1 (5 bases). Germline loops: CDR1 SEHNR, CDR2 FQNEAQ (reference sequence). Trimming shortened V by 5 bases and J by 15 bases, and 16 bases separated the two germline ends. This CDR3 has 12 residues. CDR3 protein: CASSLLTGTLFF. The CDR3 nucleotides are TGTGCCAGCAGCCTGCTAACCGGGACCTTGTTTTTT.

The V and J genes are TRBV5-4 and TRBJ2-2, with D perhaps TRBD1 (6 bases). This CDR3 has 16 residues. Trimming took off 5 bases at V and 4 bases at J, with 18 bases between the two ends. The germline CDR1 and CDR2 sequences are SGHNT and YYREEE (reference sequence). The CDR3 DNA reads as TGTGCCAGCAGGTCCCGCGTACAGGGTAGCACCGGGGAGCTGTTTTTT. Protein sequence: CASRSRVQGSTGELFF.